This T cell receptor beta chain was sequenced during a study of blood T cell repertoires in COVID-19. Across the study: Acute-phase and convalescent COVID-19 samples originated in the United States, Italy and Spain. PBMCs, B-cell-depleted T cells, or T cells provided the cDNA or gDNA that made up the material.

In the authors' workflow: Researchers report that nucleated cell counts were estimated from reference gene primer amplification. The data were produced by immunoSEQ multiplex PCR, yet TCRdb's version contains in-frame clones alone and is incomplete. That table supplies the V and J calls and clone size; D and trimming were determined from the DNA. The sample has 150,000 to 180,000 clones, over 60% seen once; the top ten hold 1.5% to 2%. Per the germline V gene, CDR1 is LNHNV and CDR2 is YYDKDF (reference sequence). CDR3 length equals 18 residues. Trimming cost V 0 bases and J 8 bases, with 25 bases left between them.

The chain joins TRBV15 to TRBJ1-2, with D possibly TRBD1 on 5 matching bases. Sequenced input: peripheral blood. The sequence derives from a man older than 75 with acute or convalescent COVID-19. CDR3 sequence reads: CATSREEDRRRDWRGYTF. The CDR3 DNA reads as TGTGCCACCAGCAGAGAGGAGGACCGGCGCCGGGACTGGAGGGGCTACACCTTC.